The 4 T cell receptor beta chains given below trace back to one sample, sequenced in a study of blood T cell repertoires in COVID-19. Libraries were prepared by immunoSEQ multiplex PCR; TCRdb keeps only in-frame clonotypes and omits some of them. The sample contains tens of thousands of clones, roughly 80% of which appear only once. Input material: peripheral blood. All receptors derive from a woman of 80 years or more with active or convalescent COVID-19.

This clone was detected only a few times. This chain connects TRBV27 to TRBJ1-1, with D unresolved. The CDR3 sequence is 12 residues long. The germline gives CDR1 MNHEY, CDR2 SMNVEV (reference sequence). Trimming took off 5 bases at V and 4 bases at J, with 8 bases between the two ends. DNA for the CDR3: TGTGCCAGCAGTGGACTCACCACTGAAGCTTTCTTT. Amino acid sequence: CASSGLTTEAFF.

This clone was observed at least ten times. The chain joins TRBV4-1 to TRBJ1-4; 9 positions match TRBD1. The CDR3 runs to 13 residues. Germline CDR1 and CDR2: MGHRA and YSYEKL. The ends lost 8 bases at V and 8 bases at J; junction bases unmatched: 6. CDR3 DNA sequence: TGCGCCAGCGAGGAGGACAGGGGCGAAAAACTGTTTTTT. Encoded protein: CASEEDRGEKLFF.

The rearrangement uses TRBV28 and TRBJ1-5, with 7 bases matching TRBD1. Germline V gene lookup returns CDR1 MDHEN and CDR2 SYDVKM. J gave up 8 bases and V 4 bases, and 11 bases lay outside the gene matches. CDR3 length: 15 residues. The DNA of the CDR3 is TGTGCCAGCAGTTACGGGCAGGGGGGTCTAAAGCCCCAGCATTTT. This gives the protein CASSYGQGGLKPQHF.

The CDR3 protein is CSAGTGFYDEQYF. For the CDR3, the DNA is TGCAGCGCCGGGACAGGGTTTTATGACGAGCAGTACTTC. J is TRBJ2-7 and V is TRBV29-1, with 9 bases lining up with TRBD1. The ends lost 7 bases at V and 5 bases at J; junction bases unmatched: 9. This CDR3 spans 13 amino acids. Germline assignment: CDR1 SQVTM and CDR2 ANQGSEA.